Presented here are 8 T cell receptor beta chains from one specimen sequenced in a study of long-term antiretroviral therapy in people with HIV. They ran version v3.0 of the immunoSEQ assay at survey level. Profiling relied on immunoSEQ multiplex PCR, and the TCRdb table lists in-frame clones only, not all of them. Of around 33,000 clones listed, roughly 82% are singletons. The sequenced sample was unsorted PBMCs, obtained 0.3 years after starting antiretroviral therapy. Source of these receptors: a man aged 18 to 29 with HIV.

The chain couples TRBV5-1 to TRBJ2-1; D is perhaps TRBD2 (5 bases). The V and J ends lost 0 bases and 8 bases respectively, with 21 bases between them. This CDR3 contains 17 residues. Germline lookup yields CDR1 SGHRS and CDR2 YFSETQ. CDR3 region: CASSLAKSGPNDHEQFF. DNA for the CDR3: TGCGCCAGCAGCTTGGCCAAGAGCGGCCCGAATGACCATGAGCAGTTCTTC.

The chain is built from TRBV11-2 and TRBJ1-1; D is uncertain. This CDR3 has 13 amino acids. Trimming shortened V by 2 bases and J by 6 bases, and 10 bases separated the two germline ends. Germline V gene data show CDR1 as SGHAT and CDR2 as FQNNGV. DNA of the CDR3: TGTGCCAGCAGCTTAACGAGCCACTCTGAAGCTTTCTTT. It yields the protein CASSLTSHSEAFF.

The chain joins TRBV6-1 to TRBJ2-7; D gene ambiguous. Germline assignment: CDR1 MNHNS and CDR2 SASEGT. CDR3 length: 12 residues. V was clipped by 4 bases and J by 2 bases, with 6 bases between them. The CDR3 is CASSVQAYEQYF. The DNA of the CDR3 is TGTGCCAGCAGTGTGCAGGCCTACGAGCAGTACTTC.

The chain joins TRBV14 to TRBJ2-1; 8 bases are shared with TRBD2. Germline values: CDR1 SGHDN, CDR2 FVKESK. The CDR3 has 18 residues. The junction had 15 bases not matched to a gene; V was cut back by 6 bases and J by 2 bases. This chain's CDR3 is CASSFPQGRGGPYNEQFF. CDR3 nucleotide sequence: TGTGCCAGCAGTTTCCCACAAGGTCGGGGGGGCCCCTACAATGAGCAGTTCTTC.

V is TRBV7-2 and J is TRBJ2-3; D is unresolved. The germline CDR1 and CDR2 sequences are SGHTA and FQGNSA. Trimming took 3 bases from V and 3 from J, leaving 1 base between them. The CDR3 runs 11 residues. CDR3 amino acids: CASSFTDTQYF. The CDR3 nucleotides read TGTGCCAGCAGCTTTACAGATACGCAGTATTTT.

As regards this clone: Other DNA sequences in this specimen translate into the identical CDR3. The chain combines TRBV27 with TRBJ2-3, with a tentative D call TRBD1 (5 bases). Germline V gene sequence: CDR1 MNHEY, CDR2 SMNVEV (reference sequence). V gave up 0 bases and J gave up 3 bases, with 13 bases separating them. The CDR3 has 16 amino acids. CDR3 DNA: TGTGCCAGCAGTTTATCGCTGGGGCGCAGGACAGATACGCAGTATTTT. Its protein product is CASSLSLGRRTDTQYF.

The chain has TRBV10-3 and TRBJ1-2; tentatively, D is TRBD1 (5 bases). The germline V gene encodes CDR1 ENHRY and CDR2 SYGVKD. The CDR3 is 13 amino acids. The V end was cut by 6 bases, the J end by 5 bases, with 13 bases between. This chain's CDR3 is CAISHEGAYGYTF. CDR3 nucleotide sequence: TGTGCCATCAGCCATGAAGGGGCTTATGGCTACACCTTC.

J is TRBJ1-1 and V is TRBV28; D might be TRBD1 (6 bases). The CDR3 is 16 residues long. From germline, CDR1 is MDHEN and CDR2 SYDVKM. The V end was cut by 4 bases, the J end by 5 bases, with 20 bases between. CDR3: CASSSPTWGLGTEAFF. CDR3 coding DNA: TGTGCCAGCAGTTCCCCGACCTGGGGGCTGGGGACTGAAGCTTTCTTT. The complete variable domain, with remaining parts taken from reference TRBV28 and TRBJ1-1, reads DVKVTQSSRYLVKRTGEKVFLECVQDMDHENMFWYRQDPGLGLRLIYFSYDVKMKEKGDIPEGYSVSREKKERFSLILESASTNQTSMYLCASSSPTWGLGTEAFFGQGTRLTVV.